This TCR beta chain was recorded in a study of blood T cell repertoires in COVID-19. Study context: Collection of acute and convalescent COVID-19 samples took place in the United States, Italy and Spain.

This CDR3 has 16 amino acids. The ends lost 0 bases at V and 7 bases at J; junction bases unmatched: 11. Looked up from germline, CDR1 is PRHDT and CDR2 is FYEKMQ (reference sequence). Measured with immunoSEQ multiplex PCR; TCRdb has only the in-frame clones, and not every one. The sample holds 230,000 or so clones, less than 90% seen once. The table lists this clone with a few counts. Membership in each cohort depended on participant-reported clinical history. The receptor was derived from a woman younger than 45 who had recovered from COVID-19. This chain connects TRBV13 to TRBJ1-2; 7 bases match TRBD1. Sequencing was performed on PBMCs or T cells enriched from blood (not recorded which). The CDR3 region has the DNA TGTGCCAGCAGCTTAGGGGACATTAGGGGGCTAGGTGGCTACACCTTC. Encoded protein: CASSLGDIRGLGGYTF.